The TCR beta chain described here comes from a study of cytomegalovirus exposure and HLA in healthy donors. Both 60 Vbeta primers and 13 Jbeta primers went into the PCR. Profiled with immunoSEQ multiplex PCR; TCRdb holds only in-frame clones, not every one. The sample lists around 140,000 clones, just under 90% occurring once. The ends lost 4 bases at V and 5 bases at J; junction bases unmatched: 4. The CDR3 runs to 14 residues. Germline CDR1 and CDR2: SEHNR and FQNEAQ (reference sequence). The genes are TRBV7-9 and TRBJ1-1, with TRBD1 matching 10 bases. The sequence was collected from a woman aged 25 to 39 in good health and CMV-seronegative. The sequencing input was PBMCs. The CDR3 DNA follows: TGTGCCAGCAGCTCGGACAGGGGGGGAACTGAAGCTTTCTTT. Its protein product is CASSSDRGGTEAFF.